The 12 T cell receptor beta chains listed next were all sequenced from one sample in a study of blood T cell repertoires in COVID-19. The table came from immunoSEQ multiplex PCR; TCRdb's copy has only in-frame clones and leaves some out. The repertoire holds about 30,000 clones, with roughly 88% as singletons. The specimen was peripheral blood. The receptor source for this set is a human donor in a cohort sampled during active COVID-19.

This chain links TRBV30 with TRBJ2-5, with 8 bases matching TRBD2. V shed 3 bases and J 2 bases; nucleotides not matched to a gene: 5. The CDR3 runs to 14 residues. Germline V gene sequence: CDR1 GTSNPN, CDR2 SVGIG (reference sequence). CDR3 sequence (DNA): TGTGCCTGGAGCCGGGGGGGCAATCAAGAGACCCAGTACTTC. This translates into CAWSRGGNQETQYF.

The chain employs TRBV6-5 and TRBJ2-3, with no clear D. Between the trimmed V and J ends, which lost 0 bases and 2 bases, there was a span of 12 bases. CDR1 and CDR2 from the germline V gene are MNHEY and SVGAGI. The CDR3 is made up of 16 amino acids. The chain's CDR3 is CASSYSAFSYTDTQYF. CDR3 coding DNA: TGTGCCAGCAGTTACTCGGCTTTCTCATACACAGATACGCAGTATTTT.

The chain has TRBV10-2 and TRBJ2-7, with 9 bases identical to TRBD2. The CDR3 is 15 amino acids. V gave up 4 bases and J gave up 2 bases; unmatched junction bases: 6. The germline gives CDR1 WSHSY, CDR2 SAAADI. The CDR3 spells CASSVATSGTYEQYF. The DNA of the CDR3 is TGCGCCAGCAGTGTGGCGACTAGCGGTACCTACGAGCAGTACTTC.

This clone was picked up a small number of times. This chain links TRBV5-1 with TRBJ2-2, with 7 bases identical to TRBD2. V was clipped by 2 bases and J by 5 bases; unmatched bases: 6. This CDR3 has 15 residues. Germline CDR1 and CDR2: SGHRS and YFSETQ. CDR3 protein: CASSLGTTGTGELFF. CDR3 coding DNA: TGCGCCAGCAGCTTAGGGACTACCGGAACCGGGGAGCTGTTTTTT.

The chain joins TRBV30 to TRBJ1-6; 12 nucleotides match TRBD1. The CDR3 loop spans 15 amino acids. CDR1 and CDR2 from the germline V gene are GTSNPN and SVGIG (reference sequence). Trimming took 4 bases from V and 8 from J; bases not matched to a gene: 6. This CDR3 reads CAWTTGQGADSPLHF. CDR3 DNA: TGTGCCTGGACGACGGGACAGGGGGCTGATTCACCCCTCCACTTT.

The rearrangement joins TRBV5-4 to TRBJ2-5; 15 bases are shared with TRBD2. In germline, CDR1 is SGHNT, CDR2 YYREEE (reference sequence). This CDR3 comprises 17 residues. J was trimmed by 5 bases and V by 0 bases; bases with no gene match: 5. CDR3 sequence: CASSLDGLAGGRETQYF. CDR3 nucleotide sequence: TGTGCCAGCAGCTTGGACGGACTAGCGGGGGGGCGCGAGACCCAGTACTTC.

The chain uses TRBV3-1 (or the pseudogene TRBV3-2) and TRBJ2-7; 8 bases line up with TRBD1. The CDR3 is 15 residues long. Germline CDR1 is LGHDT and CDR2 is YNNKEL (reference sequence). Trimming at V came to 5 bases and at J to 0 bases, leaving 6 bases not matched to a gene. This chain's CDR3 is CASSLWGQDSYEQYF. DNA of the CDR3: TGTGCCAGCAGCTTATGGGGACAGGACTCCTACGAGCAGTACTTC.

V is TRBV11-2 and J is TRBJ1-1; 8 nucleotides align to TRBD1. V dropped 5 bases and J dropped 1; count of bases not matched to a gene: 3. CDR1 is SGHAT and CDR2 is FQNNGV in the germline V gene. The length of the CDR3 is 14 residues. This CDR3 reads CASSLGTGNTEAFF. CDR3 coding DNA: TGTGCCAGCAGCCTCGGGACAGGGAACACTGAAGCTTTCTTT.

The rearrangement joins TRBV5-6 to TRBJ1-2; weak D call: TRBD1 (5 bases). The CDR3 contains 14 residues. V was trimmed by 2 bases and J by 6 bases, leaving 14 bases between them. CDR1 is SGHDT, CDR2 YYEEEE, per germline. This CDR3 reads CASSFVQGTDGYTF. The DNA of the CDR3 is TGTGCCAGCAGCTTTGTTCAGGGCACGGATGGCTACACCTTC. The whole variable domain, filled in from reference TRBV5-6 and TRBJ1-2, reads DAGVTQSPTHLIKTRGQQVTLRCSPKSGHDTVSWYQQALGQGPQFIFQYYEEEERQRGNFPDRFSGHQFPNYSSELNVNALLLGDSALYLCASSFVQGTDGYTFGSGTRLTVV.

This clone was found a few times. The chain links TRBV27 to TRBJ1-2; D call uncertain. Trimming shortened V by 5 bases and J by 2 bases, and 9 bases separated the two germline ends. The germline V gene encodes CDR1 MNHEY and CDR2 SMNVEV (reference sequence). There are 13 residues in the CDR3. This chain's CDR3 is CASSPEGNYGYTF. The CDR3 nucleotides are TGTGCCAGCAGTCCAGAGGGAAACTATGGCTACACCTTC.

This chain joins TRBV6-5 and TRBJ2-7; tentative D call: TRBD1 (5 bases). The germline V and J ends were trimmed by 7 bases and 4 bases, with 11 bases remaining between them. Germline-derived CDR1 and CDR2 are MNHEY and SVGAGI. The CDR3 has 12 amino acids. This CDR3 is CASTSTVYEQYF. The CDR3 DNA reads as TGTGCCAGCACCTCGACAGTTTACGAGCAGTACTTC.

The rearrangement links TRBV15 to TRBJ1-2; a weak D match, TRBD1 (6 bases). This CDR3 contains 16 residues. CDR1 LNHNV and CDR2 YYDKDF come from the germline V gene (reference sequence). V lost 0 bases, J lost 5 bases, and 16 bases lay in between. The CDR3 spells CATSRDRRGTTYGYTF. The CDR3 nucleotides are TGTGCCACCAGCAGAGATCGGAGAGGGACAACTTATGGCTACACCTTC.